A selection of T cell receptor beta chains follows, all from one sample in a study of cytomegalovirus exposure and HLA in healthy donors. Clones were sequenced by immunoSEQ multiplex PCR, and TCRdb holds only the in-frame ones, with some missing. The data show approximately 91,000 clones, with 81% seen just once and about a tenth held by the top ten. Sequencing input: PBMCs. The origin of the receptors is a human donor in good health. Each CDR3 is given with its conserved first and last residue. The order of the fields is V gene, clone size, J gene, D gene, CDR3 protein. D genes are given only for firm matches. The listing skips clone size in some rows; elsewhere it reads once, few, many or a size class.

TRBV5-5	NA	TRBJ1-5	TRBD1	CASSLQGAGNQPQHF
TRBV6-1	few	TRBJ1-2	NA	CASSESVGGWGLGYTF
TRBV5-4	NA	TRBJ1-2	NA	CASSSPLQGTYGYTF
TRBV30	NA	TRBJ2-2	TRBD2	CAWSLAGGPGGELFF
TRBV28	NA	TRBJ1-4	TRBD1	CASSFQGAEEKLFF
TRBV4-3	NA	TRBJ2-3	TRBD2	CASSQDLASGGASDTQYF
TRBV28	NA	TRBJ2-1	TRBD2	CASGTSGRPSYNEQFF
TRBV5-4	few	TRBJ1-6	TRBD1	CASSLAGGSNSPLHF
TRBV19	NA	TRBJ1-5	NA	CASSTGTSNQPQHF
TRBV7-3	NA	TRBJ2-1	NA	CASSLTRPSAEFF
TRBV7-9	NA	TRBJ2-5	TRBD1	CASARLIGGDRKETQYF
TRBV19	NA	TRBJ1-1	NA	CASSTQSNTEAFF
TRBV7-9	once	TRBJ1-1	NA	CASSFSGSEAFF
TRBV10-3	NA	TRBJ1-5	NA	CAISDYGSNQPQHF
TRBV28	NA	TRBJ1-5	NA	CASSPDRYNQPQHF
TRBV2	NA	TRBJ2-1	TRBD1	CASRDRYNEQFF
TRBV28	NA	TRBJ1-5	NA	CASSFQSDQPQHF
TRBV10-3	NA	TRBJ2-5	NA	CAISDDNSQTQYF
TRBV5-4	NA	TRBJ2-1	TRBD2	CASSSGVAGTYNEQFF
TRBV14	NA	TRBJ2-7	TRBD1	CASSQRGTGFDEQYF
TRBV28	NA	TRBJ1-2	TRBD1	CASSPNPGTGGYTF
TRBV18	few	TRBJ2-7	NA	CASSPGGQIYEQYF
TRBV2	NA	TRBJ2-5	NA	CASNRVSETQYF
TRBV5-4	NA	TRBJ1-2	TRBD1	CASSLGQGLGGYTF
TRBV7-9	NA	TRBJ1-1	NA	CASSSPGYTEAFF
TRBV18	once	TRBJ1-1	NA	CASSLQTNTEAFF
TRBV5-1	NA	TRBJ1-1	NA	CASSLASDTEAFF
TRBV25-1	NA	TRBJ2-2	TRBD1	CASSAGQYTGELFF
TRBV7-9	NA	TRBJ2-5	TRBD2	CASSLQAGVETQYF
TRBV11-2	NA	TRBJ2-2	NA	CASSSNRMNTGELFF
TRBV19	NA	TRBJ2-2	TRBD1	CASRLTGGAVSGELFF
TRBV5-6	NA	TRBJ1-5	NA	CASSVTGMGQPQHF
TRBV27	NA	TRBJ2-2	TRBD2	CASSLELLAANTGELFF
TRBV6-1	NA	TRBJ2-7	NA	CASSGYGYEQYF
TRBV7-2	NA	TRBJ2-5	TRBD1	CASSLGGTGEGETQYF
TRBV19	few	TRBJ1-5	NA	CASSIGSNSNQPQHF
TRBV7-2	NA	TRBJ2-3	NA	CASSFYTDTQYF
TRBV5-1	few	TRBJ1-4	NA	CASSSGHLNEKLFF
TRBV9	NA	TRBJ2-4	NA	CASSVGSGAKNIQYF
TRBV27	NA	TRBJ1-2	TRBD1	CASSFARGYPYGYTF
TRBV18	NA	TRBJ1-5	NA	CASSPSQGRDQPQHF
TRBV15	NA	TRBJ2-1	NA	CATSRLGLRKNNEQFF
TRBV6-5	NA	TRBJ2-1	TRBD2	CASSYYSGGAGGEQFF
TRBV18	NA	TRBJ1-3	TRBD1	CASSHLTGPHVSGNTIYF
TRBV7-2	NA	TRBJ1-4	NA	CASSISVATNEKLFF
TRBV6-5	few	TRBJ2-1	TRBD2	CASSYLVAGGGEQFF
TRBV27	NA	TRBJ1-2	TRBD1	CASSHRGPLPLTF
TRBV7-8	NA	TRBJ2-2	TRBD2	CASSPLAAANTGELFF
TRBV5-4	NA	TRBJ2-2	TRBD2	CASSLISGRLSGELFF
TRBV2	NA	TRBJ2-7	TRBD1	CASRNRGTYEQYF
TRBV4-1	NA	TRBJ2-7	TRBD1	CASSQEGDREF